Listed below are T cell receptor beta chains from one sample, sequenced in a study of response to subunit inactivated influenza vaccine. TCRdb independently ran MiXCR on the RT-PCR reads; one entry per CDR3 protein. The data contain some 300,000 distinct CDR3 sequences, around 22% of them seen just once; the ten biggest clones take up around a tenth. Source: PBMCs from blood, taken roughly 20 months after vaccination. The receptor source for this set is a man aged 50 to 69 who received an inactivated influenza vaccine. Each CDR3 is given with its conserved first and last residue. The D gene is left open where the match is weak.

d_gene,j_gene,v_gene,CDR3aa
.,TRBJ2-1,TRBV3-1,CASGGAIYNEQFF
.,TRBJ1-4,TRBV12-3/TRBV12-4,CASSLWEGEKLFF
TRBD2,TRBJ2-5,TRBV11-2,CASSLRTSGGETQYF
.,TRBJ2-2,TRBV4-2,CASSLYNTGELFF
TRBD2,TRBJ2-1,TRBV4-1,CASSRPPGLALLREQFF
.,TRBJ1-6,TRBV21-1,CASSPGMDITLHF
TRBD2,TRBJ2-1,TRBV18,CASSPPGGSSYNEQFF
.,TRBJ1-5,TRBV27,CASSFGPNQPQHF
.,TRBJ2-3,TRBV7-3,CASSQTGTHRTDTQYF
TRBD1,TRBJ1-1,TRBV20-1,CSATPGQGWTEAFF
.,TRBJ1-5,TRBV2,CASSERQGGQPQHF
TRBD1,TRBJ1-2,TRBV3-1,CASSYGQGQGYGYTF
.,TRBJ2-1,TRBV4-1,CASSQEWTTNGNEQFF
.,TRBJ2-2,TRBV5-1,CASSLVQVGGELFF
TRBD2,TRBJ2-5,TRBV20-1,CSASPTSGRARETQYF
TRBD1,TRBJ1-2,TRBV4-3,CASSQEVGTGDYGYTF
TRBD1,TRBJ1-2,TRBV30,CAWSTWDRYYGYTF
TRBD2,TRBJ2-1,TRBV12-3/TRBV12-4,CASSLGLAGVNEQFF